These 13 T cell receptor beta chains were sequenced from one sample in a study of cytomegalovirus exposure and HLA in healthy donors (dated by TCRdb to about 2017). The library was obtained by the immunoSEQ multiplex PCR assay. For the multiplex PCR, a mixture combining 60 forward primers for TCR Vbeta segments and 13 reverse primers for TCR Jbeta segments was used. Drawn from immuneACCESS, this table holds only the in-frame rearrangements with V and J called that TCRdb kept. Clones are partly lost; checked studies trace under half to an unresolved V gene and leave the rest unexplained. Counted in this sample were approximately 44,000 clones; approximately 84% of them appeared once. The ten largest clones add up to 2.7% of the sample. The sample was PBMCs. The source is a man in his forties or fifties in good health and CMV-seronegative.

The chain couples TRBV20-1 to TRBJ2-5; D is undetermined. The J call may be wrong; the DNA end is better matched by TRBJ2-7. The CDR3 contains 9 residues. The germline V gene has CDR1 DFQATT and CDR2 SNEGSKA (reference sequence). CDR3 in amino acids: CSARPEQYF. CDR3 DNA: TGCAGTGCCAGGCCCGAGCAGTACTTC.

The J gene is TRBJ2-7, the V gene TRBV7-2; maybe TRBD2 (7 bases). From germline, CDR1 is SGHTA and CDR2 FQGNSA. The germline V and J ends were trimmed by 0 bases and 2 bases, with 14 bases remaining between them. The CDR3 length is 16 residues. The CDR3: CASSLAPRGAAYEQYF. The CDR3 DNA reads TGTGCCAGCAGCTTAGCGCCCCGGGGGGCCGCCTACGAGCAGTACTTC.

This clone was counted between two and nine times. The J gene is TRBJ2-3, the V gene TRBV5-1, with D tentatively TRBD1 (6 bases). V was pared by 3 bases and J by 2 bases, with 10 bases between. CDR1 and CDR2 from the germline V gene are SGHRS and YFSETQ. CDR3 length: 14 residues. CDR3 protein: CASSWWGPTDTQYF. The CDR3, as DNA: TGCGCCAGCAGCTGGTGGGGGCCCACAGATACGCAGTATTTT.

The J gene is TRBJ1-6, the V gene TRBV19; no clear D. V was trimmed by 4 bases and J by 9 bases, leaving 7 bases between them. This CDR3 spans 12 amino acids. Germline loops: CDR1 LNHDA, CDR2 SQIVND (reference sequence). CDR3: CASSTRGSPLHF. CDR3 nucleotides: TGTGCCAGTAGTACCAGAGGTTCACCCCTCCACTTT.

The chain combines TRBV5-1 with TRBJ1-1; a weak D match, TRBD1 (5 bases). This CDR3 is 16 amino acids long. Trimming left V 2 bases short and J 1 base short, with 15 bases between. Germline V gene data show CDR1 as SGHRS and CDR2 as YFSETQ. CDR3 sequence (DNA): TGCGCCAGCAGCTTACGTCAGGGCGGGGAGAACACTGAAGCTTTCTTT. This sequence encodes CASSLRQGGENTEAFF.

The chain is built from TRBV19 and TRBJ1-1; D uncertain. V gave up 4 bases and J gave up 12 bases, with 12 bases separating them. Germline V CDR1 and CDR2: LNHDA, SQIVND (reference sequence). The CDR3 is made up of 11 amino acids. The CDR3 DNA reads as TGTGCCAGTAGTACCCCCCGGGGAACTTTCTTT. It is translated as CASSTPRGTFF.

The V call is TRBV28, the J call TRBJ2-3; the D is unclear. This CDR3 has 15 amino acids. Germline values: CDR1 MDHEN, CDR2 SYDVKM. V lost 4 bases to trimming and J lost 0 bases, with 11 bases between them. CDR3 residues: CASSSSTPSTDTQYF. The CDR3 nucleotides are TGTGCCAGCAGTTCATCGACACCCAGCACAGATACGCAGTATTTT. The variable domain in full, with the rest retrieved from reference TRBV28 and TRBJ2-3, is DVKVTQSSRYLVKRTGEKVFLECVQDMDHENMFWYRQDPGLGLRLIYFSYDVKMKEKGDIPEGYSVSREKKERFSLILESASTNQTSMYLCASSSSTPSTDTQYFGPGTRLTVL.

The CDR3 coding sequence is TGCGCCAGCAGCTTGGGGCCTCGAAGCGGCACTGAAGCTTTCTTT. It yields the protein CASSLGPRSGTEAFF. The genes are TRBV5-1 and TRBJ1-1; D call uncertain. The germline V gene has CDR1 SGHRS and CDR2 YFSETQ. Deletions cut 0 bases from V and 4 bases from J, with 13 bases between. The CDR3 contains 15 residues.

The chain employs TRBV11-3 and TRBJ2-1, with 7 bases lining up with TRBD2. V dropped 3 bases and J dropped 8; count of bases not matched to a gene: 1. This CDR3 region has 12 residues. CDR1 is SGHNT, CDR2 YENEEA, per germline. Here the CDR3 reads CASSFTSDEQFF. CDR3 bases: TGTGCCAGCAGCTTTACTAGCGATGAGCAGTTCTTC.

The chain links TRBV10-3 to TRBJ2-7; D gene unclear. CDR1 is ENHRY, CDR2 SYGVKD, per germline. CDR3 length: 12 residues. V was clipped by 6 bases and J by 6 bases, with 12 bases between them. The CDR3 sequence: CAIRGSEAEQYF. The CDR3 nucleotides read TGTGCCATCAGGGGTAGTGAGGCCGAGCAGTACTTC.

The chain has TRBV27 and TRBJ2-7; 11 nucleotides align to TRBD1. The CDR3 contains 14 residues. V lost 5 bases, J lost 3 bases, and 3 bases stayed unmatched. The germline V gene encodes CDR1 MNHEY and CDR2 SMNVEV (reference sequence). The CDR3 DNA reads as TGTGCCAGCAGTGAGGGGACAGGGGGCTACGAGCAGTACTTC. Translation: CASSEGTGGYEQYF.

V usage is TRBV2 and J usage is TRBJ1-2; D perhaps matches TRBD1 (5 bases). CDR3 length equals 13 residues. Per germline, CDR1 SNHLY and CDR2 FYNNEI. Trimming removed 8 bases from V and 2 bases from J, with 12 bases in between. CDR3 loop: CASLSDTNYGYTF. In DNA form, the CDR3 reads TGTGCCAGCCTCTCGGACACGAACTATGGCTACACCTTC.

The V gene is TRBV7-2, the J gene TRBJ1-4; the D is unclear. Germline CDR1 and CDR2: SGHTA and FQGNSA. The CDR3 spans 13 residues. Trimming left V 3 bases short and J 8 bases short, with 10 bases between. CDR3 in DNA: TGTGCCAGCAGCTTCGGTCCCCTGGAAAAACTGTTTTTT. It specifies CASSFGPLEKLFF.